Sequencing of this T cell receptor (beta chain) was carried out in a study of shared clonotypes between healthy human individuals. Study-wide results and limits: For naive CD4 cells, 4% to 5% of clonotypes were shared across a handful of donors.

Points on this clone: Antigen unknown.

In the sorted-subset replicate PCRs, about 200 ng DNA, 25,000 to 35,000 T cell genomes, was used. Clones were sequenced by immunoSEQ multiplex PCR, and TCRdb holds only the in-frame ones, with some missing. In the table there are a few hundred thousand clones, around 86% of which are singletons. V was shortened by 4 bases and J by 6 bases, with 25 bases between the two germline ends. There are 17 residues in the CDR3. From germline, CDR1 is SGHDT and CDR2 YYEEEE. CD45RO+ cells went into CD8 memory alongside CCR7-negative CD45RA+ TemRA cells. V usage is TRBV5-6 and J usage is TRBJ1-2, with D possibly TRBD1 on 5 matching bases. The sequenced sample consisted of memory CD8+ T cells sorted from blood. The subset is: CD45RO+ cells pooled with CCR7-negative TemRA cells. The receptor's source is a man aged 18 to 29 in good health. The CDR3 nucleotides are TGTGCCAGCAGCCTCACCCCCTACCAGACAGTGGGCCATGGCTACACCTTC. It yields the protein CASSLTPYQTVGHGYTF.